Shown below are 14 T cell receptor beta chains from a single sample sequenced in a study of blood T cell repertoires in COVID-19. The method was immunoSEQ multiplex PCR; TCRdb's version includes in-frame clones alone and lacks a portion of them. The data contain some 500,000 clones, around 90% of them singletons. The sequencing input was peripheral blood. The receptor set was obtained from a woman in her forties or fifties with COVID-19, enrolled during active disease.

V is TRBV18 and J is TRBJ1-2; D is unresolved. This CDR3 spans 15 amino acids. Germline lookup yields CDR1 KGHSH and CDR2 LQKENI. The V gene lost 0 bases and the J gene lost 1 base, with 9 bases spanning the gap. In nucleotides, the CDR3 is TGTGCCAGCTCACCACCGAGCGGGGATAACTATGGCTACACCTTC. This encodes CASSPPSGDNYGYTF. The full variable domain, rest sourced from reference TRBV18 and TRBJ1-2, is NAGVMQNPRHLVRRRGQEARLRCSPMKGHSHVYWYRQLPEEGLKFMVYLQKENIIDESGMPKERFSAEFPKEGPSILRIQQVVRGDSAAYFCASSPPSGDNYGYTFGSGTRLTVV.

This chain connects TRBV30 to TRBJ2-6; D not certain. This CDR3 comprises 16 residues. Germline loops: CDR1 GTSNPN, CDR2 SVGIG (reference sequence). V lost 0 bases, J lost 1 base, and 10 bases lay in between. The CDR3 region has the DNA TGTGCCTGGAGTGTTGGGCCTTTTTCTGGGGCCAACGTCCTGACTTTC. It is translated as CAWSVGPFSGANVLTF.

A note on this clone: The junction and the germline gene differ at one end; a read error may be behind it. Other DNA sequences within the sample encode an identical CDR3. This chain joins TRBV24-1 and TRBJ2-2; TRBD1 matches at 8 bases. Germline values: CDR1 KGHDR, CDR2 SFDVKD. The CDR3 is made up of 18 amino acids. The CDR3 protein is CATSDFGIQGAGGGELFF. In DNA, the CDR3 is TGTGCCACTAGTGATTTTGGGATTCAGGGGGCAGGAGGCGGGGAGCTGTTTTTT.

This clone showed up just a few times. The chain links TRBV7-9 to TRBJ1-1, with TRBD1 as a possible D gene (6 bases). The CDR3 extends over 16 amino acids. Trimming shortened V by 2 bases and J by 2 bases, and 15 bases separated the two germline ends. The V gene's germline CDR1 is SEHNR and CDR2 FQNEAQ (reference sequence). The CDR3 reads CASSLPKTGSNTEAFF. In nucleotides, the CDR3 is TGTGCCAGCAGCTTACCCAAAACAGGGTCTAACACTGAAGCTTTCTTT.

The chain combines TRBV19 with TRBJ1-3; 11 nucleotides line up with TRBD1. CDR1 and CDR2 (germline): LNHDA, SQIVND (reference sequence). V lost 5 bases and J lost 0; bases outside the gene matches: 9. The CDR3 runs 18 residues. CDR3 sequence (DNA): TGTGCCAGTAGTCCCCCGGGACAGGGGGGATTCTCTGGAAACACCATATATTTT. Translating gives CASSPPGQGGFSGNTIYF. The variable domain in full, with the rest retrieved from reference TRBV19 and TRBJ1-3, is DGGITQSPKYLFRKEGQNVTLSCEQNLNHDAMYWYRQDPGQGLRLIYYSQIVNDFQKGDIAEGYSVSREKKESFPLTVTSAQKNPTAFYLCASSPPGQGGFSGNTIYFGEGSWLTVV.

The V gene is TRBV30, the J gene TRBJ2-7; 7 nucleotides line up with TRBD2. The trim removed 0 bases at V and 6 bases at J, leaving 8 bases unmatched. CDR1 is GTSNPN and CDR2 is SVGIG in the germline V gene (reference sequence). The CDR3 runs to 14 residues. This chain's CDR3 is CAWSVGGELREQYF. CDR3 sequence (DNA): TGTGCCTGGAGTGTTGGGGGGGAACTTCGCGAGCAGTACTTC.

CDR3: CASSRDREAEAFF. CDR3 coding DNA: TGTGCCAGTAGTAGAGACAGGGAGGCTGAAGCTTTCTTT. The J gene is TRBJ1-1, the V gene TRBV19; 7 nucleotides match TRBD1. The CDR3 spans 13 residues. J was trimmed by 6 bases and V by 4 bases; bases with no gene match: 5. The germline CDR1 and CDR2 sequences are LNHDA and SQIVND (reference sequence).

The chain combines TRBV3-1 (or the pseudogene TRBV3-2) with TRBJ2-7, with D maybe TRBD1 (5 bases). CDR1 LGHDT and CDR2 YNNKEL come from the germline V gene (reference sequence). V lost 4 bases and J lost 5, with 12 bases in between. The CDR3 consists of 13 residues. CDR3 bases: TGTGCCAGCAGCCCAGGGATATCGGACGAGCAGTACTTC. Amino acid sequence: CASSPGISDEQYF.

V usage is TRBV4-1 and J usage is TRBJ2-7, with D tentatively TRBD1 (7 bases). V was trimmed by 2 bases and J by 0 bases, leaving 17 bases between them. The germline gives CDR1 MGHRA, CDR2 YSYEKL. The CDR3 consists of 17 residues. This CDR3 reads CASSQPPGAGGSYEQYF. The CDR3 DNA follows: TGCGCCAGCAGCCAACCCCCGGGGGCAGGGGGCTCCTACGAGCAGTACTTC.

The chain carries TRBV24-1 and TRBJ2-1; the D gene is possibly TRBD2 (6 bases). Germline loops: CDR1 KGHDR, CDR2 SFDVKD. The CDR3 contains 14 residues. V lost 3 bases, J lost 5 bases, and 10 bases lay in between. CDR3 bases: TGTGCCACCAGTGATAAGCGGGCAGACAATGAGCAGTTCTTC. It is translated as CATSDKRADNEQFF.

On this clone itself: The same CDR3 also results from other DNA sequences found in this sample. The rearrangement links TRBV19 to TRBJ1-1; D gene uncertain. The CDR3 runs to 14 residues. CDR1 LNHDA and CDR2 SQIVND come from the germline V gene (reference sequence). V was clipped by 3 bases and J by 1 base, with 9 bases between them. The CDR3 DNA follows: TGTGCCAGTAGTATCGGCGCGGGGAACACTGAAGCTTTCTTT. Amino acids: CASSIGAGNTEAFF.

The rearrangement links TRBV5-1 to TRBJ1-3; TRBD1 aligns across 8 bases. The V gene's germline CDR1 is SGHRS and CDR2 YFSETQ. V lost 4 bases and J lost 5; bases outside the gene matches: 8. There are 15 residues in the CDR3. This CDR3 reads CASSEDRADRNTIYF. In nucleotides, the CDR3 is TGCGCCAGCAGCGAGGACAGGGCAGATAGAAACACCATATATTTT.

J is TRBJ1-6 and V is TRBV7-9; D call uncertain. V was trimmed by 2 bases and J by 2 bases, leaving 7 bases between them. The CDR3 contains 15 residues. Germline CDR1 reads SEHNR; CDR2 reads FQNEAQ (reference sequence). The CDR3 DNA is TGTGCCAGCAGCTTACCGGTACCCTATAATTCACCCCTCCACTTT. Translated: CASSLPVPYNSPLHF. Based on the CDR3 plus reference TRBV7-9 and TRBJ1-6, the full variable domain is DTGVSQNPRHKITKRGQNVTFRCDPISEHNRLYWYRQTLGQGPEFLTYFQNEAQLEKSRLLSDRFSAERPKGSFSTLEIQRTEQGDSAMYLCASSLPVPYNSPLHFGNGTRLTVT.

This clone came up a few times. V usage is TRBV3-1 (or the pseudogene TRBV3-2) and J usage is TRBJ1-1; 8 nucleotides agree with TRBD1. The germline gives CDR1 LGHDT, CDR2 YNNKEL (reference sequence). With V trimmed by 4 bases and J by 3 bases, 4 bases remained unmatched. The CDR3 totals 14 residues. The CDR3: CASSRTGMHTEAFF. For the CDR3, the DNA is TGTGCCAGCAGCCGGACAGGGATGCACACTGAAGCTTTCTTT.